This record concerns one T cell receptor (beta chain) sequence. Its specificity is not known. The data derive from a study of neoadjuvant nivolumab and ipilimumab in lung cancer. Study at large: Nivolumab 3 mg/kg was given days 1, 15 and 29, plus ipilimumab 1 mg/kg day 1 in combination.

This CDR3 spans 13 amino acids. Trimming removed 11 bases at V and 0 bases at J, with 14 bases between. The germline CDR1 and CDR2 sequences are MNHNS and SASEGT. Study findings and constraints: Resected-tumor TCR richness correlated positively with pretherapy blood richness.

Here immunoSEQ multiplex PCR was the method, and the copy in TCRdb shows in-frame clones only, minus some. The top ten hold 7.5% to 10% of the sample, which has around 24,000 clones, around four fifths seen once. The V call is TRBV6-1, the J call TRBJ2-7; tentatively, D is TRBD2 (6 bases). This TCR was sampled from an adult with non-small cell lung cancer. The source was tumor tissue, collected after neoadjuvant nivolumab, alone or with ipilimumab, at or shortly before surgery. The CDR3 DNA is TGTGCCCTGAGGGTCGGGAGCTCCTACGAGCAGTACTTC. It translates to CALRVGSSYEQYF.